Given below is one T cell receptor beta chain in context. Its antigen is not identified. The data are from a study of cytomegalovirus exposure and HLA in healthy donors. General study results and limits: Later analysis revealed greater clonal expansion in HLA-associated TCR beta chains than in equally common others. The authors assumed roughly uniform sequencing depth across donors for presence/absence analyses.

The ends lost 4 bases at V and 0 bases at J; junction bases unmatched: 9. This CDR3 is 17 amino acids long. Germline values: CDR1 MDHEN, CDR2 SYDVKM. Both 60 Vbeta primers and 13 Jbeta primers went into the PCR. Using immunoSEQ multiplex PCR, the repertoire was profiled, and TCRdb retains in-frame clones only, with some absent. This sample yields 100,000 to 150,000 clones, of which 70% to 85% are seen a single time; 2.5% to 3.5% belongs to the top ten. Sequenced sample: PBMCs. This receptor was obtained from a woman in her fifties or sixties in good health and CMV-seronegative. The V and J genes are TRBV28 and TRBJ2-7; 10 bases are shared with TRBD1. The CDR3 protein is CASSSVPGQGNSYEQYF. The CDR3 nucleotides read TGTGCCAGCAGTTCGGTCCCGGGACAGGGGAACTCCTACGAGCAGTACTTC.